This entry describes one T cell receptor beta chain. The entry originates in a study of patients and donors after allogeneic stem cell transplantation. TCRdb processed the RT-PCR reads anew with MiXCR; each CDR3 protein has one entry. This table has about 960,000 distinct CDR3 sequences, roughly 17% appearing once. CDR3 size: 14 residues. Germline loops: CDR1 SGHTA, CDR2 FQGNSA. The ends were cut back, 4 bases at V and 2 bases at J, with 9 bases in the middle. The source material was blood, either unsorted or a sorted T cell fraction (not recorded which). This sequence joins TRBV7-2 and TRBJ2-1; D is uncertain. The TCR sequence derives from a human donor who was either an allogeneic HSCT recipient or a stem cell or donor lymphocyte infusion donor (not recorded which). It is not recorded whose cells these are; they may come from a transplant donor. CDR3 residues: CASSWRGAYNEQFF. CDR3 DNA sequence: TGTGCCAGCAGCTGGCGCGGAGCCTACAATGAGCAGTTCTTC. The whole variable domain, filled in from reference TRBV7-2 and TRBJ2-1, reads GAGVSQSPSNKVTEKGKDVELRCDPISGHTALYWYRQSLGQGLEFLIYFQGNSAPDKSGLPSDRFSAERTGGSVSTLTIQRTQQEDSAVYLCASSWRGAYNEQFFGPGTRLTVL.